Described below is a single T cell receptor beta chain sequence and its context. In the original analysis: Nucleated cell counts were estimated from reference gene primer amplification. TCRdb's copy holds only in-frame clones and misses some; the assay was immunoSEQ multiplex PCR. V and J calls and clone size are as listed in that table; D and trimming were resolved from the DNA. The table shows 300,000 to 400,000 clones, with about 87% occurring only once. This sample was included in a study of blood T cell repertoires in COVID-19. Study overall: Acute and convalescent COVID-19 specimens originated in the United States, Italy and Spain.

The length of the CDR3 is 15 residues. V was shortened by 4 bases and J by 2 bases, with 15 bases between the two germline ends. In germline, CDR1 is SGHDN, CDR2 FVKESK. Sequenced sample: peripheral blood. The chain couples TRBV14 to TRBJ2-7; D might be TRBD2 (6 bases). The source of this sequence is a man aged 25-45 years with COVID-19, enrolled during active disease. The CDR3 loop is CASSLAGTATYEQYF. The CDR3 region has the DNA TGTGCCAGCAGCCTGGCGGGGACCGCCACCTACGAGCAGTACTTC.